What follows are 11 T cell receptor beta chains derived from one specimen sequenced in a study of blood T cell repertoires in COVID-19. Using immunoSEQ multiplex PCR, the repertoire was profiled, and TCRdb retains in-frame clones only, with some absent. The sample has 210,000 or so clones; approximately 81% are singletons. The material sequenced was peripheral blood. All receptors come from an elderly woman with active or convalescent COVID-19.

The chain employs TRBV28 and TRBJ1-5; 9 nucleotides match TRBD1. CDR3 length: 14 amino acids. Losses at the gene ends were 3 bases for V and 5 bases for J; bases not matched to a gene: 2. The V gene's germline CDR1 is MDHEN and CDR2 SYDVKM. CDR3 amino acids: CASSLGQGDQPQHF. In DNA form, the CDR3 reads TGTGCCAGCAGTTTGGGACAGGGTGATCAGCCCCAGCATTTT.

This clone was counted only a few times. The chain links TRBV4-3 to TRBJ2-7, with 11 bases matching TRBD2. Germline V gene data show CDR1 as LGHNA and CDR2 as YSLEER. The CDR3 has 15 residues. After removal of 3 bases from V and 6 bases from J, the junction contained 7 bases not matched to a gene. DNA for the CDR3: TGCGCCAGCAGCCATAAGACTAGCGGGATCCGCGAGCAGTACTTC. This gives the protein CASSHKTSGIREQYF.

The chain links TRBV6-2 or TRBV6-3 to TRBJ2-1; D unresolved. The germline V and J ends were trimmed by 5 bases and 3 bases, with 5 bases remaining between them. This CDR3 spans 12 amino acids. Germline V gene sequence: CDR1 MNHEY, CDR2 SVGEGT. CDR3 in amino acids: CASSHSYNEQFF. The CDR3 bases are TGTGCCAGCAGTCACAGCTACAATGAGCAGTTCTTC.

The J gene is TRBJ1-1, the V gene TRBV19; 7 nucleotides match TRBD1. CDR3 length: 14 residues. The V gene end was trimmed by 8 bases and the J gene end by 5 bases; junction bases not matched to a gene: 11. The germline CDR1 and CDR2 sequences are LNHDA and SQIVND (reference sequence). The CDR3: CASLNRGTVTEAFF. The DNA of the CDR3 is TGTGCCAGTTTAAACAGGGGTACAGTTACTGAAGCTTTCTTT. Variable domain in full (rest from reference TRBV19 and TRBJ1-1): DGGITQSPKYLFRKEGQNVTLSCEQNLNHDAMYWYRQDPGQGLRLIYYSQIVNDFQKGDIAEGYSVSREKKESFPLTVTSAQKNPTAFYLCASLNRGTVTEAFFGQGTRLTVV.

V and J are TRBV6-5 and TRBJ1-5, with TRBD1 matching 7 bases. After removal of 10 bases from V and 6 bases from J, the junction contained 12 bases not matched to a gene. Per the germline V gene, CDR1 is MNHEY and CDR2 is SVGAGI. There are 14 residues in the CDR3. The CDR3 nucleotides read TGTGCCATCATGACGGGGACAGTGGGTCAGCCCCAGCATTTT. Its translation is CAIMTGTVGQPQHF.

The CDR3 protein is CAINRQGDLLDNEQFF. Here the CDR3 DNA reads TGTGCCATCAATCGGCAGGGGGACCTCCTGGACAATGAGCAGTTCTTC. The chain combines TRBV10-3 with TRBJ2-1; TRBD1 matches 7 bases. V lost 7 bases and J lost 5; bases outside the gene matches: 14. The CDR3 spans 16 residues. Germline lookup yields CDR1 ENHRY and CDR2 SYGVKD.

The J gene is TRBJ2-2, the V gene TRBV19; 7 bases align to TRBD2. V lost 3 bases to trimming and J lost 4 bases; unmatched junction nucleotides: 5. The CDR3 spans 15 residues. CDR1 and CDR2 from the germline V gene are LNHDA and SQIVND (reference sequence). CDR3 region: CASSIEASGTGELFF. CDR3 nucleotide sequence: TGTGCCAGTAGTATTGAGGCTAGCGGCACCGGGGAGCTGTTTTTT.

This rearrangement joins TRBV7-9 to TRBJ2-5, with a weak D call TRBD1 (5 bases). Germline V gives CDR1 SEHNR, CDR2 FQNEAQ (reference sequence). This CDR3 spans 16 amino acids. The V end was cut by 1 base, the J end by 4 bases, with 16 bases between. Here the CDR3 reads CASSLGQGYPGETQYF. For the CDR3, the DNA is TGTGCCAGCAGCTTAGGTCAGGGCTACCCCGGAGAGACCCAGTACTTC.

A single count supports this clone. The chain's CDR3 is CASSLSHRLTTNEKLFF. The CDR3 coding sequence is TGCGCCAGCAGCTTATCCCACAGATTAACAACTAATGAAAAACTGTTTTTT. The V call is TRBV5-1, the J call TRBJ1-4; D unresolved. The CDR3 loop spans 17 amino acids. Germline V gene sequence: CDR1 SGHRS, CDR2 YFSETQ. V lost 2 bases and J 0 bases, leaving 14 bases between the germline ends.

This chain's CDR3 is CASSLYTDTQYF. The CDR3, as DNA: TGTGCCAGCAGCTTGTATACAGATACGCAGTATTTT. V and J are TRBV5-6 and TRBJ2-3; D is ambiguous. V lost 1 base, J lost 3 bases, and 3 bases lay in between. The germline V gene has CDR1 SGHDT and CDR2 YYEEEE. The CDR3 spans 12 residues.

This clone came up once. The chain carries TRBV6-5 and TRBJ1-6; possible D gene TRBD1, 6 bases. CDR3 size: 14 residues. Germline V lookup: CDR1 MNHEY, CDR2 SVGAGI. V was shortened by 5 bases and J by 5 bases, with 10 bases between the two germline ends. This CDR3 is CASSRSGDNSPLHF. The CDR3 region has the DNA TGTGCCAGCAGTCGGTCAGGGGATAATTCACCCCTCCACTTT.